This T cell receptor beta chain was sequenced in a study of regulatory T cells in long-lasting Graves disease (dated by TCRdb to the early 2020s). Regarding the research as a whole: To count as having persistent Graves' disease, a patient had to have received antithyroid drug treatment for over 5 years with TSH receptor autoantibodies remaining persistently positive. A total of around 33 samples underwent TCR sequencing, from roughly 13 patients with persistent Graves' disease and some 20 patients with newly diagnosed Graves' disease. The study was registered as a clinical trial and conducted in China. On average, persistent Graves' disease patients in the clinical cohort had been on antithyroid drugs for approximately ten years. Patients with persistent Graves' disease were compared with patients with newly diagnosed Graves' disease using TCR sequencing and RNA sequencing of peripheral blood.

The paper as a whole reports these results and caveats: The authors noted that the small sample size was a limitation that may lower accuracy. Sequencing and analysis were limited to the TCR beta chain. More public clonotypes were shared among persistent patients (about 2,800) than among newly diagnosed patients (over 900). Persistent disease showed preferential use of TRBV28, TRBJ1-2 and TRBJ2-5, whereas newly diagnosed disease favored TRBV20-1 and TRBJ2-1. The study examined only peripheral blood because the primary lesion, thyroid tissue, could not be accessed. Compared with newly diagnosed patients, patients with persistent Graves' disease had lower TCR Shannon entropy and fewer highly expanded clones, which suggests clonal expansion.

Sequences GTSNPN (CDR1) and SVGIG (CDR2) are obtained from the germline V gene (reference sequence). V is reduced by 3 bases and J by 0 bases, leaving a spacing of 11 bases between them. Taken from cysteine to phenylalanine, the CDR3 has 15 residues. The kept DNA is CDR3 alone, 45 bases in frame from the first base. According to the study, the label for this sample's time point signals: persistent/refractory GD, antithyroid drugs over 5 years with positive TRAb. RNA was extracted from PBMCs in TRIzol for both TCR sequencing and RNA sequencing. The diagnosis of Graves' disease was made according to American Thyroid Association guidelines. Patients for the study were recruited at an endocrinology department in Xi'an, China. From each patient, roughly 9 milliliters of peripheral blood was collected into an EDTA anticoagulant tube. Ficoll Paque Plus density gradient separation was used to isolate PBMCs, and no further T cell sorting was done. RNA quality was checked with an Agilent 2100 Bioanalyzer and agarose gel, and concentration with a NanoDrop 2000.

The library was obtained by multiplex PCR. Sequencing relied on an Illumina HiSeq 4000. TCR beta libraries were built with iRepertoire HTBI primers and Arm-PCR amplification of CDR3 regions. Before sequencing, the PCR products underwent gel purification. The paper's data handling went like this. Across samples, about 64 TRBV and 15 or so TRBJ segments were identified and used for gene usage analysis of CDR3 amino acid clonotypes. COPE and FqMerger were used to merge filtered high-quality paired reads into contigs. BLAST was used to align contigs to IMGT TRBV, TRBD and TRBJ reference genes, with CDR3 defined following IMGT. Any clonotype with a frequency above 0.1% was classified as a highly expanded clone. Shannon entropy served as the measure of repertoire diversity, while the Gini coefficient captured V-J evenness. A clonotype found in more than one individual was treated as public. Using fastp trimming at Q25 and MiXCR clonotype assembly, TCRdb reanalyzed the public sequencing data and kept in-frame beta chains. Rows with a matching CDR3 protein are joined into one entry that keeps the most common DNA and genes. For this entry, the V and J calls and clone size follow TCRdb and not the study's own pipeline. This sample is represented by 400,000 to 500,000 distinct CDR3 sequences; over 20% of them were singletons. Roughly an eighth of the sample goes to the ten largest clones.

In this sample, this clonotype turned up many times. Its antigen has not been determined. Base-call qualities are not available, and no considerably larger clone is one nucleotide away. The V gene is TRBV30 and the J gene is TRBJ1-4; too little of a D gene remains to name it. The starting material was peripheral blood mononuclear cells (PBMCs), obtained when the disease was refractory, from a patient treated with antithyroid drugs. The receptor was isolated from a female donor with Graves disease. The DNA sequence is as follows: TGTGCCTGGAGCCTACCCTCCGCAACTAATGAAAAACTGTTTTTT. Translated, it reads CAWSLPSATNEKLFF.